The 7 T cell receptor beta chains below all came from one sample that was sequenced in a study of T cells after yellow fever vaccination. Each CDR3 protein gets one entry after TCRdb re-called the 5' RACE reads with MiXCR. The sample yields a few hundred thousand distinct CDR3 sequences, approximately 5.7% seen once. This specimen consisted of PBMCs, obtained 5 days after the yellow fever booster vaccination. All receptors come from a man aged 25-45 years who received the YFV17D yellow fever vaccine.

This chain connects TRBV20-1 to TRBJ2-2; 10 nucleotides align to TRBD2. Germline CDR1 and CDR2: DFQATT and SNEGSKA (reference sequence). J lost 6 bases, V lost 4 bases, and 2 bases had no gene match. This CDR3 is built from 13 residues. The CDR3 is CSAMSGRAGELFF. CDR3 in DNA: TGCAGTGCTATGAGCGGGAGGGCCGGGGAGCTGTTTTTT.

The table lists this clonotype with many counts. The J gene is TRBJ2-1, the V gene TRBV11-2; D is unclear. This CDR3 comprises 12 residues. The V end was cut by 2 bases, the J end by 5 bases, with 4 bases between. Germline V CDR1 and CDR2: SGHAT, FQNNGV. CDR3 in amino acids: CASSLSDNEQFF. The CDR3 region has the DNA TGTGCCAGCAGCTTATCTGACAATGAGCAGTTCTTC. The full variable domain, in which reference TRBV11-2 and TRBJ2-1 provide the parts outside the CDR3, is EAGVAQSPRYKIIEKRQSVAFWCNPISGHATLYWYQQILGQGPKLLIQFQNNGVVDDSQLPKDRFSAERLKGVDSTLKIQPAKLEDSAVYLCASSLSDNEQFFGPGTRLTVL.

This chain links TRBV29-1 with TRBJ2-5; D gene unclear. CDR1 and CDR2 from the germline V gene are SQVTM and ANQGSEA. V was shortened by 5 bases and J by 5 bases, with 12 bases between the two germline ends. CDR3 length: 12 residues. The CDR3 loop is CSVRTSRETQYF. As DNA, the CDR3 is TGCAGCGTTCGGACCTCGAGGGAGACCCAGTACTTC.

The CDR3 here is CASSLGLARAVYEQYF. In DNA form, the CDR3 reads TGTGCCAGCAGCTTGGGACTAGCGAGAGCGGTCTACGAGCAGTACTTC. The J gene is TRBJ2-7, the V gene TRBV7-8; 10 bases map to TRBD2. The CDR3 has 16 amino acids. The J segment lost 3 bases and the V segment lost 3 bases, leaving 8 bases of the junction unmatched. Per germline, CDR1 SGHVS and CDR2 FQNEAQ.

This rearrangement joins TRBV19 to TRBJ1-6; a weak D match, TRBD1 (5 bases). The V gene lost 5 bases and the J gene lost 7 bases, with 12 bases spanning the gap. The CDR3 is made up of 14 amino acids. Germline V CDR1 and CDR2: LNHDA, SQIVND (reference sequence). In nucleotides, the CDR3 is TGTGCCAGTAGTTTCGGGACTGGAAATTCACCCCTCCACTTT. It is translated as CASSFGTGNSPLHF.

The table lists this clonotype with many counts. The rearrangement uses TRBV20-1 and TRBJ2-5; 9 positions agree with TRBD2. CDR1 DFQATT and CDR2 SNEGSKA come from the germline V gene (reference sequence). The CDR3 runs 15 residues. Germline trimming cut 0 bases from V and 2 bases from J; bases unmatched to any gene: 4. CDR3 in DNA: TGCAGTGCTAGAGATAGCGGGAGTGGACAAGAGACCCAGTACTTC. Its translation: CSARDSGSGQETQYF.

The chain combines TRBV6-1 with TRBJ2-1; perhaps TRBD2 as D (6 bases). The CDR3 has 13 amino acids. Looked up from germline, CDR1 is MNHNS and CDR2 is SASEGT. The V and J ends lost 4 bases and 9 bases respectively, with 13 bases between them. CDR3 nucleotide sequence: TGTGCCAGCAGTGCTTATGGGGGGACTGAGCAGTTCTTC. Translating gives CASSAYGGTEQFF.